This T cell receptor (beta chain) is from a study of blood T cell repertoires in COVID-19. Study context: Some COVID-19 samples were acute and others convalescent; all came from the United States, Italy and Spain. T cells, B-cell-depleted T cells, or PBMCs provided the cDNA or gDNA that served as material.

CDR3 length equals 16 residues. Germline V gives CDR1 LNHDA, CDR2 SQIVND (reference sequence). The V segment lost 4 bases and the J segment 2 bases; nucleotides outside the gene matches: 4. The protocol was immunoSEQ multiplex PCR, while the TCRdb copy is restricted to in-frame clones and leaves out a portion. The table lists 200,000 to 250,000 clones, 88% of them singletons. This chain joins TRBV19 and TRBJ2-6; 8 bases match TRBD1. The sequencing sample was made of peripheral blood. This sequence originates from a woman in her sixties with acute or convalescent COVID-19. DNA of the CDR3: TGTGCCAGTAGTAGAGACAGGGGAGCTGGGGCCAACGTCCTGACTTTC. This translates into CASSRDRGAGANVLTF.